This T cell receptor beta chain came from a study of cytomegalovirus exposure and HLA in healthy donors. The CDR3 covers 13 residues. Germline loops: CDR1 SGHAT, CDR2 FQNNGV. V lost 5 bases and J 7 bases, leaving 15 bases between the germline ends. With regard to this clone: Its antigen is not known.

This table comes from immunoSEQ multiplex PCR, and its TCRdb copy is limited to in-frame clones, with some not included. The sample lists over 110,000 clones; more than 85% were seen once. Study-level results: Researchers catalogued roughly 150 TCR beta chains as cytomegalovirus-associated.

V is TRBV11-2 and J is TRBJ2-7; a weak D match, TRBD2 (6 bases). The sequencing input was PBMCs. The TCR originated in a man in his late teens or twenties in good health and CMV-seropositive. The CDR3, as DNA: TGTGCCAGCAGCCCACCGGGACTGCTGGAGCAGTACTTC. Its protein product is CASSPPGLLEQYF.